This T cell receptor beta chain was observed in a study of graft-versus-host responses after intestinal transplantation. Data came from immunoSEQ multiplex PCR; TCRdb stores just in-frame clones and leaves some out. The repertoire holds 90,000 to 95,000 clones, with 90% to 95% as singletons. This clone was seen a handful of times. What it binds is not known. CDR1 and CDR2 from the germline V gene are GTSNPN and SVGIG (reference sequence). The CDR3 contains 12 residues. V gave up 0 bases and J gave up 5 bases, with 5 bases separating them. Overall study results and limits: Association was observed between peak circulating GvH clone levels and early post-transplant HvG declines.

The chain is built from TRBV30 and TRBJ1-3; unclear D gene. The source material was unstimulated CD8+ T cells sorted from spleen or lymph node cells, sampled before intestinal transplant. The clonotype originates from a human donor who received an intestinal transplant. The CDR3 DNA reads as TGTGCCTGGAGTGTACAACGAAACACCATATATTTT. Translating it yields CAWSVQRNTIYF.